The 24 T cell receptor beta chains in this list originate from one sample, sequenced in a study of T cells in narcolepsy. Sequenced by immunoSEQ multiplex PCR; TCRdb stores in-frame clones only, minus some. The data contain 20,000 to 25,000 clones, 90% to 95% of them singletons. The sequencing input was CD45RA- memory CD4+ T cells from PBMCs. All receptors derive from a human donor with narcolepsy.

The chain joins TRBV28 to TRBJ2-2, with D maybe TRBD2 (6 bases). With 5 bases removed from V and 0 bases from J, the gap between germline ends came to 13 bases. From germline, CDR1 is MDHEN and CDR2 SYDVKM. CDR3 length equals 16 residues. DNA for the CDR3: TGTGCCAGCAGTGTTGGAGGGACGGCGAACACCGGGGAGCTGTTTTTT. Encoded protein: CASSVGGTANTGELFF.

The CDR3 protein is CASSEVLRGADTQYF. The CDR3 DNA follows: TGTGCCAGCAGTGAAGTCCTCCGGGGGGCAGATACGCAGTATTTT. The chain combines TRBV2 with TRBJ2-3; 7 nucleotides agree with TRBD2. This CDR3 is built from 15 residues. Germline-derived CDR1 and CDR2 are SNHLY and FYNNEI. V trimming: 1 base; J trimming: 4 bases; junction bases outside the gene matches: 5.

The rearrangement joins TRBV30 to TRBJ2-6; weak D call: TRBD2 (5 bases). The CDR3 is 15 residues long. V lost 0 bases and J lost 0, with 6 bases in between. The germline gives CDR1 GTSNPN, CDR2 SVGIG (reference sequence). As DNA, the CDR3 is TGTGCCTGGAGTGTTGGACTCTCTGGGGCCAACGTCCTGACTTTC. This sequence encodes CAWSVGLSGANVLTF.

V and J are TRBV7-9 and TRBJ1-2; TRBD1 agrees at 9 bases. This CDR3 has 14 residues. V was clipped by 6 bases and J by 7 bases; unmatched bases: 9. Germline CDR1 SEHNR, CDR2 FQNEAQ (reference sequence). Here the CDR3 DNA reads TGTGCCAGCAGACTGGGACAGGGCATGGGTGGCTACACCTTC. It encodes CASRLGQGMGGYTF.

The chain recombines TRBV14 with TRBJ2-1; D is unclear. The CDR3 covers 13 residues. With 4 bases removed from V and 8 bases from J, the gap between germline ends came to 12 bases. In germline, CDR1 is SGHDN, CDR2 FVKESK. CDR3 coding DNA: TGTGCCAGCAGCCGGGGTCCCTGGGATGAGCAGTTCTTC. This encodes CASSRGPWDEQFF.

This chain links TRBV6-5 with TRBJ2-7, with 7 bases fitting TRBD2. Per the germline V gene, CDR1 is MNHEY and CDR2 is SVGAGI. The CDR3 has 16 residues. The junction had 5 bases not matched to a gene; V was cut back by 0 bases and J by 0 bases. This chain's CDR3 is CASSYSSGGSSYEQYF. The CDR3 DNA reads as TGTGCCAGCAGTTACTCGTCGGGAGGTAGCTCCTACGAGCAGTACTTC.

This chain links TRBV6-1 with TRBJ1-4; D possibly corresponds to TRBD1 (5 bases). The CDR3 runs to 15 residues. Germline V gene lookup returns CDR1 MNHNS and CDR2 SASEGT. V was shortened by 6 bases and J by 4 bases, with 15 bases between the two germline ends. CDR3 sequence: CASRDPGRDNEKLFF. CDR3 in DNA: TGTGCCAGCAGGGACCCGGGACGGGATAATGAAAAACTGTTTTTT.

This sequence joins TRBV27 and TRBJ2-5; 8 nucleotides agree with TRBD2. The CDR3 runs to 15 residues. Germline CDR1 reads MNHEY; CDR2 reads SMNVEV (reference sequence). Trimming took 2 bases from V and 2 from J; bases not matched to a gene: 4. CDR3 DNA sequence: TGTGCCAGCAGTTTAGGGACTAGTCGGCAAGAGACCCAGTACTTC. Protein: CASSLGTSRQETQYF.

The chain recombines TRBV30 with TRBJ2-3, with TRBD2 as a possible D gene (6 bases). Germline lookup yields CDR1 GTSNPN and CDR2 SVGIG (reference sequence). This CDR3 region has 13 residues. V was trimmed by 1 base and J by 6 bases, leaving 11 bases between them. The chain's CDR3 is CAWSGAEGDTQYF. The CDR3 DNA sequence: TGTGCCTGGAGTGGGGCGGAGGGGGATACGCAGTATTTT.

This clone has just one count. The CDR3 DNA is TGTGCCAGCAGCCCAGTGGACAGGGGGACGAACACTGAAGCTTTCTTT. Amino acid sequence: CASSPVDRGTNTEAFF. The chain has TRBV11-2 and TRBJ1-1, with 10 bases matching TRBD1. Germline assignment: CDR1 SGHAT and CDR2 FQNNGV. V lost 5 bases, J lost 1 base, and 7 bases stayed unmatched. This CDR3 is built from 16 residues.

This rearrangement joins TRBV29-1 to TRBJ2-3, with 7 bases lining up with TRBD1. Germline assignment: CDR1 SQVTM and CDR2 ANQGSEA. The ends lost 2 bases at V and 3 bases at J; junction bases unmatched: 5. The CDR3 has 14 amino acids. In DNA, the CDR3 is TGCAGCGTTGAAAAAGGGGGCGGGACAGATACGCAGTATTTT. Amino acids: CSVEKGGGTDTQYF.

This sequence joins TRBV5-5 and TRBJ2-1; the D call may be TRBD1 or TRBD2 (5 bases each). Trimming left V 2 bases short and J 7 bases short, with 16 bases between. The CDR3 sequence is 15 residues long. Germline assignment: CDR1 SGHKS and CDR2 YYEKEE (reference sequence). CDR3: CASSFISGPLNEQFF. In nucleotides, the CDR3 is TGTGCCAGCAGCTTCATCTCGGGGCCGTTAAATGAGCAGTTCTTC. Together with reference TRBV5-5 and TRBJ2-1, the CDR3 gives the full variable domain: DAGVTQSPTHLIKTRGQQVTLRCSPISGHKSVSWYQQVLGQGPQFIFQYYEKEERGRGNFPDRFSARQFPNYSSELNVNALLLGDSALYLCASSFISGPLNEQFFGPGTRLTVL.

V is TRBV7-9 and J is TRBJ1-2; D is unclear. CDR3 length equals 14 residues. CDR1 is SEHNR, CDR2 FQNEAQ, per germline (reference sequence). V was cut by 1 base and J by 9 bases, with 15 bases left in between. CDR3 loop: CASSLVLDRERYTF. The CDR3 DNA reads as TGTGCCAGCAGCTTAGTACTTGATAGGGAGCGCTACACCTTC. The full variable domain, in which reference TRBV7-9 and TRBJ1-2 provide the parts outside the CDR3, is DTGVSQNPRHKITKRGQNVTFRCDPISEHNRLYWYRQTLGQGPEFLTYFQNEAQLEKSRLLSDRFSAERPKGSFSTLEIQRTEQGDSAMYLCASSLVLDRERYTFGSGTRLTVV.

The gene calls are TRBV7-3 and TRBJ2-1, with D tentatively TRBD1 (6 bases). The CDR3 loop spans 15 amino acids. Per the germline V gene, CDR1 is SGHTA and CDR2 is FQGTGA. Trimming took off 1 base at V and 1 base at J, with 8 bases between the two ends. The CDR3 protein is CASSLIQGSYNEQFF. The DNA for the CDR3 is TGTGCCAGCAGCTTAATCCAGGGGTCCTACAATGAGCAGTTCTTC.

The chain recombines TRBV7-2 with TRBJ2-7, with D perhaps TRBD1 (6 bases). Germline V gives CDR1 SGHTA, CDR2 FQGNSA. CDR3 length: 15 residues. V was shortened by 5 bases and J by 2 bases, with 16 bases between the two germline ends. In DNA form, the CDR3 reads TGTGCCAGCAGCCCACAGGGCCTTAGCACCTACGAGCAGTACTTC. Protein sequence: CASSPQGLSTYEQYF.

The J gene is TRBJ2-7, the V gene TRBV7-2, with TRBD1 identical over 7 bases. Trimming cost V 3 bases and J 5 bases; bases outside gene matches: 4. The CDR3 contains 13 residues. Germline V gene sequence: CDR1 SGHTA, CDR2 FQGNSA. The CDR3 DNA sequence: TGTGCCAGCAGCTTGGGGACAGTAAACGAGCAGTACTTC. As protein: CASSLGTVNEQYF.

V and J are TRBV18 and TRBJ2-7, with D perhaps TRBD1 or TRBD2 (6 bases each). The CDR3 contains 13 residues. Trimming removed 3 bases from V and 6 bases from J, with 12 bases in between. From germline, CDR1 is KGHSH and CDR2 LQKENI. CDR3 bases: TGTGCCAGCTCACCTGACGGGGGCAGCGAGCAGTACTTC. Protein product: CASSPDGGSEQYF.

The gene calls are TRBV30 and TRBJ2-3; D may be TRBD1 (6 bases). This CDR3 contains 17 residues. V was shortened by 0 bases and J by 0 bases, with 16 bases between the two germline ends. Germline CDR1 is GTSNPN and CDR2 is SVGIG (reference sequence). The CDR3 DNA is TGTGCCTGGAGTGTACCTAGGACAGTCCTTAGCACAGATACGCAGTATTTT. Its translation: CAWSVPRTVLSTDTQYF.

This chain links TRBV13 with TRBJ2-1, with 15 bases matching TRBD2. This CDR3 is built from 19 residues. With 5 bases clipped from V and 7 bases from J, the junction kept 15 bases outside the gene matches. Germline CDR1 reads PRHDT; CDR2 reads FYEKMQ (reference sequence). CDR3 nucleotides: TGTGCCAGCAGCCTTAGGGGAGTCCCCGGGACTAGCGGGGGGAATGAGCAGTTCTTC. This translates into CASSLRGVPGTSGGNEQFF.

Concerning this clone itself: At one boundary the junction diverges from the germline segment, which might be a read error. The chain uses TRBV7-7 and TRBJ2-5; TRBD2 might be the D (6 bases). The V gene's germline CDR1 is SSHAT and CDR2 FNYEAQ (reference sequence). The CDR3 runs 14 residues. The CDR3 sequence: CASSLLEGQETQYF. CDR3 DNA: TGTGCTAGCAGCTTACTGGAGGGGCAAGAGACCCAGTACTTC.

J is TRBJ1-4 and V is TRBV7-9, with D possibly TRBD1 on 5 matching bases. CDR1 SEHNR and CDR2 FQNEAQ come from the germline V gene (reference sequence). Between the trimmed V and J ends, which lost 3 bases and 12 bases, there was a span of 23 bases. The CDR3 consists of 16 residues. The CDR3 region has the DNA TGTGCCAGCAGCTTGGGGGGACGGGACCTAGTAGTGGAACTGTTTTTT. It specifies CASSLGGRDLVVELFF. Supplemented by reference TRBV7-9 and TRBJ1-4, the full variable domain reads DTGVSQNPRHKITKRGQNVTFRCDPISEHNRLYWYRQTLGQGPEFLTYFQNEAQLEKSRLLSDRFSAERPKGSFSTLEIQRTEQGDSAMYLCASSLGGRDLVVELFFGSGTQLSVL.

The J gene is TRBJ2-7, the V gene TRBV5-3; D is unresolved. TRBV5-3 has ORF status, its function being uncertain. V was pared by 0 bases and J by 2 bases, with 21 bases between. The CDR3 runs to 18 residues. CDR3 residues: CARSLACRMKTDPYEQYF. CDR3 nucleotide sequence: TGTGCCAGAAGCTTGGCTTGTCGTATGAAAACTGACCCCTACGAGCAGTACTTC.

This CDR3 is CASGSSGNTDTQYF. The CDR3, as DNA: TGTGCCAGCGGTAGTAGCGGGAACACAGATACGCAGTATTTT. J is TRBJ2-3 and V is TRBV4-2; 8 bases are shared with TRBD2. This CDR3 contains 14 residues. Losses at the gene ends were 8 bases for V and 2 bases for J; bases not matched to a gene: 6. Germline CDR1 reads LGHNA; CDR2 reads YNFKEQ.

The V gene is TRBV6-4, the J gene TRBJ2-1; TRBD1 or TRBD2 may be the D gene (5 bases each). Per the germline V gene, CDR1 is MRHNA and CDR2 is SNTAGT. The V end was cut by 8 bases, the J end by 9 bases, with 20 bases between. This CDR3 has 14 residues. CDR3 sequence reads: CASGRYLGESEQFF. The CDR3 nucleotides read TGTGCCAGCGGACGGTATTTGGGGGAGAGTGAGCAGTTCTTC.